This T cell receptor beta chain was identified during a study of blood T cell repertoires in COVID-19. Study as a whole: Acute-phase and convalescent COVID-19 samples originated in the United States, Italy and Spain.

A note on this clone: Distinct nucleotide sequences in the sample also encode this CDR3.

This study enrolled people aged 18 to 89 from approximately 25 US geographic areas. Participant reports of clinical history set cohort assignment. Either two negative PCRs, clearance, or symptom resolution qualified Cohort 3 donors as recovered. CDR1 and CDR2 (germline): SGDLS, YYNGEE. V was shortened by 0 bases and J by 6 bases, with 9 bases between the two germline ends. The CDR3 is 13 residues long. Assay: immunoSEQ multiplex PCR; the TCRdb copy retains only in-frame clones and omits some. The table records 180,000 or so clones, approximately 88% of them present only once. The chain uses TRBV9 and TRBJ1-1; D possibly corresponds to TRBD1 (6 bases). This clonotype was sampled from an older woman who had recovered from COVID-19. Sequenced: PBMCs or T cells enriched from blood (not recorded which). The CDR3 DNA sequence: TGTGCCAGCAGCGTAGAGGCAGGGGCTGAAGCTTTCTTT. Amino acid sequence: CASSVEAGAEAFF.